Detailed here is one TCR beta chain. The antigen remains unidentified. This record belongs to a study of blood T cells in healthy people across ages. Sample-barcoded 5' priming and a J-beta primer mix drove a second PCR of about 6 to 12 cycles. TCRdb independently ran MiXCR on the 5' RACE reads; one entry per CDR3 protein. The table shows around 780,000 distinct CDR3 sequences, with 45% to 70% occurring only once. Findings and limits, study-wide: CMV infection status of these donors was not known.

V lost 3 bases and J lost 2; bases outside the gene matches: 7. The CDR3 consists of 17 residues. The germline gives CDR1 SGHVS, CDR2 FNYEAQ. Material: blood. The receptor was derived from a man aged 35 to 55 in good health. The V gene is TRBV7-6, the J gene TRBJ2-4, with 10 bases fitting TRBD1. CDR3 DNA: TGTGCCAGCAGCTTGGATCCGGGACAGGGGCCCAAAAACATTCAGTACTTC. Translation: CASSLDPGQGPKNIQYF.